Listed below are T cell receptor beta chains from one sample, sequenced in a study of blood T cell repertoires in COVID-19. Here immunoSEQ multiplex PCR was the method, and the copy in TCRdb shows in-frame clones only, minus some. The data contain roughly 410,000 clones, about 90% of them singletons. Sequenced sample: peripheral blood. The receptors originated from a woman between 55 and 75 years old with COVID-19, enrolled during active disease. Each CDR3 is given with its conserved first and last residue. A D gene is named only where the DNA matches it firmly.

cdr3_aa	cdr3_nt	v_call	j_call	d_call
CASSLGGTVSGYTF	TGTGCCAGCAGCTTAGGCGGGACAGTAAGTGGCTACACCTTC	TRBV7-2	TRBJ1-2	TRBD1
CASSHPGLAGGRGNEQFF	TGTGCCAGCAGTCACCCGGGACTAGCGGGGGGGCGTGGAAATGAGCAGTTCTTC	TRBV3-1/TRBV3-2	TRBJ2-1	TRBD2
CASSLFGTDMNTEAFF	TGCGCCAGCAGCTTGTTCGGGACAGATATGAACACTGAAGCTTTCTTT	TRBV5-1	TRBJ1-1	TRBD1
CASSADRGGQPQHF	TGTGCCAGCAGTGCAGACAGGGGAGGCCAGCCCCAGCATTTT	TRBV2	TRBJ1-5	TRBD1
CASRETGAKNIQYF	TGTGCCAGCAGAGAAACAGGGGCCAAAAACATTCAGTACTTC	TRBV28	TRBJ2-4	-
CASRRGLGGTEAFF	TGCGCCAGCAGACGAGGGCTCGGGGGCACTGAAGCTTTCTTT	TRBV4-1	TRBJ1-1	-
CASSLTTGSYGYTF	TGTGCCAGCAGCCTCACAACAGGGAGCTATGGCTACACCTTC	TRBV7-2	TRBJ1-2	-
CASAQGGDSPLHF	TGCGCCAGCGCCCAGGGGGGAGATTCACCCCTCCACTTT	TRBV5-1	TRBJ1-6	TRBD1
CASRPGGVSTDTQYF	TGTGCCAGTAGGCCGGGCGGGGTTAGCACAGATACGCAGTATTTT	TRBV19	TRBJ2-3	-
CASTLGQGENQPQHF	TGTGCCAGCACCCTGGGGCAGGGGGAAAATCAGCCCCAGCATTTT	TRBV6-5	TRBJ1-5	TRBD1
CASSQRRQGASNEQFF	TGCGCCAGCAGCCAAAGGAGACAGGGGGCATCCAATGAGCAGTTCTTC	TRBV4-1	TRBJ2-1	TRBD1
CASSDPGQGTYEQYF	TGTGCCAGCAGCGACCCGGGACAGGGGACCTACGAGCAGTACTTC	TRBV2	TRBJ2-7	TRBD1
CASSPGLSPNEKLFF	TGTGCCAGCAGCCCGGGACTCTCTCCGAATGAAAAACTGTTTTTT	TRBV9	TRBJ1-4	-
CASSILAENTEAFF	TGTGCCAGTAGTATTCTGGCCGAGAACACTGAAGCTTTCTTT	TRBV19	TRBJ1-1	-
CASSSGTFSSYNEQFF	TGTGCCAGCAGCTCCGGGACTTTCAGCTCCTACAATGAGCAGTTCTTC	TRBV5-8	TRBJ2-1	-